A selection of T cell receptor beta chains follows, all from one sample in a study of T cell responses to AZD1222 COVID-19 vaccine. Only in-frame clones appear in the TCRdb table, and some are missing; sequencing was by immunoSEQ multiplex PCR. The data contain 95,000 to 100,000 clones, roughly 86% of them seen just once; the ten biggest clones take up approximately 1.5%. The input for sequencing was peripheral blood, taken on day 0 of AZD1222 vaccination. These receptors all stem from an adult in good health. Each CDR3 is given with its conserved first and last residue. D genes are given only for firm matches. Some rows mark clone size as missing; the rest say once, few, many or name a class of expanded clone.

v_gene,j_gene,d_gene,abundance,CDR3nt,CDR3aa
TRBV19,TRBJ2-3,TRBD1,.,TGTGCCAGTAGGTCCCCGACAGGGGGCGCGGATACGCAGTATTTT,CASRSPTGGADTQYF
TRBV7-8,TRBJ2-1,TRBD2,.,TGTGCCAGCAGCTTAAGAGCGGGAGTAGGTAATGAGCAGTTCTTC,CASSLRAGVGNEQFF
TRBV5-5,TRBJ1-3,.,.,TGTGCCAGCAGCTTGGGGGCCGGGGGCTCTGGAAACACCATATATTTT,CASSLGAGGSGNTIYF
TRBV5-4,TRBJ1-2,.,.,TGTGCCAGCAGCTTGGGACAGGCATCCTATGGCTACACCTTC,CASSLGQASYGYTF
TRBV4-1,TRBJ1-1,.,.,TGCGCCAGCAGCCGCGAAGGCATTAACACTGAAGCTTTCTTT,CASSREGINTEAFF
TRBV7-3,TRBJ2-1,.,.,TGTGCCAGCAGCTTTTCGGGAGACAATGAGCAGTTCTTC,CASSFSGDNEQFF
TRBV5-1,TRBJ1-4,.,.,TGCGCCAGCAGGGGGTCCGGGGAGGATGAAAAACTGTTTTTT,CASRGSGEDEKLFF
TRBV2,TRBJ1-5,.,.,TGTGCCAGCAGTGACGGCAATCAGCCCCAGCATTTT,CASSDGNQPQHF
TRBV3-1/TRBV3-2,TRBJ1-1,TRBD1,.,TGTGCCAGCAGCCAAGGGACAGGGACAATCATGAACACTGAAGCTTTCTTT,CASSQGTGTIMNTEAFF
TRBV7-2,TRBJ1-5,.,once,TGTGCCAGCAGTTTAGGGCACCTCGGAGGTATCAATCAGCCCCAGCATTTT,CASSLGHLGGINQPQHF
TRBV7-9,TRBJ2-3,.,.,TGTGCCAGCAGCCTAGCCTTGGTAGATACGCAGTATTTT,CASSLALVDTQYF
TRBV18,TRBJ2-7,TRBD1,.,TGTGCCAGCTCACCACCAATGGGACAGGGGACTTCCCACGAGCAGTACTTC,CASSPPMGQGTSHEQYF
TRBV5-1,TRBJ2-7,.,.,TGCGCCAGCAGCTTGGCCGGGACCGAGCAGTACTTC,CASSLAGTEQYF
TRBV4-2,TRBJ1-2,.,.,TGTGCCAGCAGCCAAGATAAGGCCTCAGGCTATGGCTACACCTTC,CASSQDKASGYGYTF
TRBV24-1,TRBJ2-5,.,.,TGTGCCACCAGTGATTTGGCGGCGCGGGGTACCCAAGAGACCCAGTACTTC,CATSDLAARGTQETQYF
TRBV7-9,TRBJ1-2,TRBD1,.,TGTGCCAGCAGCTTAGCGGGGACAGGGGGCGATGGCTACACCTTC,CASSLAGTGGDGYTF
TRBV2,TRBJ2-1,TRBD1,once,TGTGCCAGCAGTGACTGGGACAGGGGGCGCGGAAATGAGCAGTTCTTC,CASSDWDRGRGNEQFF
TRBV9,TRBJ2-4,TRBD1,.,TGTGCCAGCGCTACAACGGGACAGGGGTGGGACATTCAGTACTTC,CASATTGQGWDIQYF
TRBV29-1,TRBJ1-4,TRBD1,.,TGCAGCGTGCTGACAGGGTGGGGTGAAAAACTGTTTTTT,CSVLTGWGEKLFF
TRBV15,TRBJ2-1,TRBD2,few,TGTGCCACCAGCAGAGGACGGCGGGGGAGAGGGACTGAGCAGTTCTTC,CATSRGRRGRGTEQFF
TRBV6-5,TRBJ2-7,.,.,TGTGCCAGCAGTTACTGGAGCGGTAGCTCCTACGAGCAGTACTTC,CASSYWSGSSYEQYF
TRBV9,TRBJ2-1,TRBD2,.,TGTGCCAGCAGCCCCCATGGGACTAGCGGTTACAATGAGCAGTTCTTC,CASSPHGTSGYNEQFF
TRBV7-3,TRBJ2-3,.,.,TGTGCCAGCAGCTTGGGTAGCTCGGATACGCAGTATTTT,CASSLGSSDTQYF
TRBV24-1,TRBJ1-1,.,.,TGTGCCACCAGGGAGACAGGCCTGAACACTGAAGCTTTCTTT,CATRETGLNTEAFF
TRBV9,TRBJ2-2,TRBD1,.,TGTGCCAGCAGCCGGAGAGCAGGGGGGAACACCGGGGAGCTGTTTTTT,CASSRRAGGNTGELFF
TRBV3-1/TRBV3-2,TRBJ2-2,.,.,TGTGCCAGCAGCCAAGGACTTCGGAACACCGGGGAGCTGTTTTTT,CASSQGLRNTGELFF
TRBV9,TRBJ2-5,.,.,TGTGCCAGCAGCAAAGGGGTGGGAGCTACTAGGCAAGAGACCCAGTACTTC,CASSKGVGATRQETQYF
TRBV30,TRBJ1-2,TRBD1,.,TGTGCCTGGAGTGCCCCGGGACAGGGGATGGCCTATGGCTACACCTTC,CAWSAPGQGMAYGYTF
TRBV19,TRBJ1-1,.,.,TGTGCCAGTAGTATAGGACAGACGTTGGAAGCTTTCTTT,CASSIGQTLEAFF
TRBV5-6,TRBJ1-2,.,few,TGTGCCAGCAGCTTGGTTGCAGGCGATGGCTACACCTTC,CASSLVAGDGYTF
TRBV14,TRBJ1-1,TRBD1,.,TGTGCCAGCATCGACAGGGCTGGCACTGAAGCTTTCTTT,CASIDRAGTEAFF
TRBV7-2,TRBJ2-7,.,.,TGTGCCAGCAGCTCAGATGTTTACGAGCAGTACTTC,CASSSDVYEQYF
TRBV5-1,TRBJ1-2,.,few,TGCGCCAGCAGCTTGGATGGCGGAGCCTATGGCTACACCTTC,CASSLDGGAYGYTF
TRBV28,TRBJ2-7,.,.,TGTGCCAGCAGTAGGGGCTACGAGCAGTACTTC,CASSRGYEQYF
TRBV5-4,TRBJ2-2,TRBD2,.,TGTGCCAGCAGTCTCGGGACTAGCGGGATCGCGAACACCGGGGAGCTGTTTTTT,CASSLGTSGIANTGELFF
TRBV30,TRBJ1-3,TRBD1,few,TGTGCCTGGACGACAACAGGGGTAGGAAACACCATATATTTT,CAWTTTGVGNTIYF
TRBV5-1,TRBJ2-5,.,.,TGCGCCAGCAACGTGGTGGTAGGAGGAGAGACCCAGTACTTC,CASNVVVGGETQYF
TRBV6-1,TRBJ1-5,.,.,TGTGCCAGCAGTGAAGGGACATTTAGCAATCAGCCCCAGCATTTT,CASSEGTFSNQPQHF
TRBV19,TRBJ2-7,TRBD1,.,TGTGCCAGTAGTATTGCTGCGGGACAGGGGTACGAGCAGTACTTC,CASSIAAGQGYEQYF
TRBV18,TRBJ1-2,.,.,TGTGCCAGCTCACCACCATTGGAAAACTATGGCTACACCTTC,CASSPPLENYGYTF
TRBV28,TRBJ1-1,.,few,TGTGCCAGCAGTTTTCACAGTTTGAACACTGAAGCTTTCTTT,CASSFHSLNTEAFF